This entry concerns a single TCR beta chain. Antigen unknown. Assay used: immunoSEQ multiplex PCR; TCRdb lists only in-frame clones, some missing. Counted here are 90,000 to 130,000 clones, approximately 89% occurring once; the ten biggest clones make up 1.9%. This sample is drawn from a study of cytomegalovirus exposure and HLA in healthy donors. Whole-study findings and limits: Cytomegalovirus-associated status was assigned to 150 to 200 TCR beta chains. High specificity and sensitivity for cytomegalovirus status were reported for the classifier.

An approximately 120-subject validation cohort, separate from the approximately 720-subject first cohort, supplied the donors. The ends were cut back, 1 base at V and 4 bases at J, with 8 bases in the middle. Germline V gives CDR1 MNHNY, CDR2 SVGAGI (reference sequence). The CDR3 runs 13 residues. This TCR derives from a woman aged 18-35 years in good health and CMV-seronegative. The chain has TRBV6-6 and TRBJ2-7; perhaps TRBD1 as D (5 bases). The sequenced material came from PBMCs. The CDR3 nucleotides read TGTGCCAGCAGTTACTTACAGGTATACGAGCAGTACTTC. Translation: CASSYLQVYEQYF.